Shown below are 20 T cell receptor beta chains from a single sample sequenced in a study of cytomegalovirus exposure and HLA in healthy donors. Both 60 Vbeta primers and 13 Jbeta primers went into the PCR. Assay: immunoSEQ multiplex PCR; the TCRdb copy retains only in-frame clones and omits some. The sample contains 110,000 or so clones, 76% of which appear only once. The sequencing input was PBMCs. The receptors shown here come from a woman aged 40 to 55 in good health and CMV-seropositive.

The chain has TRBV5-1 and TRBJ2-7; 10 nucleotides line up with TRBD1. CDR3 length: 16 residues. J lost 5 bases, V lost 3 bases, and 11 bases had no gene match. Looked up from germline, CDR1 is SGHRS and CDR2 is YFSETQ. The CDR3 here is CASSSLLDRGIHEQYF. In DNA form, the CDR3 reads TGCGCCAGCAGCTCCTTACTGGACAGGGGGATCCACGAGCAGTACTTC.

The chain joins TRBV27 to TRBJ1-2, with TRBD1 matching 7 bases. V trimming: 2 bases; J trimming: 4 bases; junction bases outside the gene matches: 4. This CDR3 is 14 amino acids long. Per the germline V gene, CDR1 is MNHEY and CDR2 is SMNVEV (reference sequence). The CDR3 DNA is TGTGCCAGCAGTTTAGGGGGACAGACCTATGGCTACACCTTC. It translates to CASSLGGQTYGYTF.

This chain uses TRBV5-1 with TRBJ1-3, with D unclear. The CDR3 length is 14 residues. Trimming removed 0 bases from V and 0 bases from J, with 4 bases in between. Germline V gene data show CDR1 as SGHRS and CDR2 as YFSETQ. The CDR3 DNA reads TGCGCCAGCAGCTTGGCGAGCTCTGGAAACACCATATATTTT. Translated: CASSLASSGNTIYF.

This chain uses TRBV18 with TRBJ1-1, with TRBD1 as a possible D gene (6 bases). Germline loops: CDR1 KGHSH, CDR2 LQKENI. Trimming left V 2 bases short and J 6 bases short, with 13 bases between. The CDR3 is 14 amino acids. The CDR3 is CASSPEGGISEAFF. CDR3 nucleotide sequence: TGTGCCAGCTCACCAGAAGGGGGAATCTCTGAAGCTTTCTTT.

The gene calls are TRBV5-1 and TRBJ1-4; D unclear. Germline CDR1 SGHRS, CDR2 YFSETQ. Trimming stripped 0 bases from V and 0 bases from J, with 9 bases between. The CDR3 has 16 residues. The CDR3 is CASSLDSLATNEKLFF. CDR3 sequence (DNA): TGCGCCAGCAGCTTGGACTCCCTTGCAACTAATGAAAAACTGTTTTTT.

The chain has TRBV19 and TRBJ1-1; maybe TRBD1 (5 bases). This CDR3 is 15 amino acids long. V was pared by 2 bases and J by 0 bases, with 10 bases between. Germline V gives CDR1 LNHDA, CDR2 SQIVND (reference sequence). CDR3 coding DNA: TGTGCCAGTAGTATATCGGGACTACTGAACACTGAAGCTTTCTTT. Protein product: CASSISGLLNTEAFF.

V usage is TRBV29-1 and J usage is TRBJ1-2; D is perhaps TRBD1 (6 bases). Germline values: CDR1 SQVTM, CDR2 ANQGSEA. The germline V and J ends were trimmed by 4 bases and 2 bases, with 14 bases remaining between them. This CDR3 has 14 amino acids. The CDR3 protein is CSVGGTGTNYGYTF. As DNA, the CDR3 is TGCAGCGTTGGGGGAACAGGGACCAACTATGGCTACACCTTC.

The chain links TRBV19 to TRBJ1-2; 7 positions agree with TRBD1. Germline V CDR1 and CDR2: LNHDA, SQIVND (reference sequence). This CDR3 spans 13 amino acids. V gave up 2 bases and J gave up 3 bases; unmatched junction bases: 0. CDR3 sequence (DNA): TGTGCCAGTAGTATAACAGGGGACTATGGCTACACCTTC. Its protein product is CASSITGDYGYTF.

The V and J genes are TRBV5-4 and TRBJ1-4, with D possibly TRBD1 on 5 matching bases. CDR3 length equals 15 residues. Germline V gene lookup returns CDR1 SGHNT and CDR2 YYREEE (reference sequence). Trimming removed 4 bases at V and 2 bases at J, with 12 bases between. In nucleotides, the CDR3 is TGTGCCAGCAGCCGGGGGGTAGCGACTAATGAAAAACTGTTTTTT. Translation gives CASSRGVATNEKLFF.

This clone has a handful of counts. This chain joins TRBV5-6 and TRBJ1-6; no clear D gene. The CDR3 loop spans 14 amino acids. From germline, CDR1 is SGHDT and CDR2 YYEEEE. V gave up 4 bases and J gave up 8 bases, with 13 bases separating them. CDR3 coding DNA: TGTGCCAGCAGCCCTCTGTCCCAGGATTCACCCCTCCACTTT. Protein: CASSPLSQDSPLHF.

The rearrangement links TRBV9 to TRBJ1-6; 9 nucleotides match TRBD1. CDR1 is SGDLS and CDR2 is YYNGEE in the germline V gene. After removal of 2 bases from V and 7 bases from J, the junction contained 7 bases not matched to a gene. The CDR3 has 16 residues. CDR3 bases: TGTGCCAGCAGCGTTTACCCCACAGGGGGCAATTCACCCCTCCACTTT. It specifies CASSVYPTGGNSPLHF. The full variable domain, completed using reference TRBV9 and TRBJ1-6, is DSGVTQTPKHLITATGQRVTLRCSPRSGDLSVYWYQQSLDQGLQFLIQYYNGEERAKGNILERFSAQQFPDLHSELNLSSLELGDSALYFCASSVYPTGGNSPLHFGNGTRLTVT.

V usage is TRBV5-6 and J usage is TRBJ1-1, with D unclear. Germline-derived CDR1 and CDR2 are SGHDT and YYEEEE. Trimming took off 2 bases at V and 3 bases at J, with 5 bases between the two ends. The CDR3 contains 12 residues. In DNA form, the CDR3 reads TGTGCCAGCAGCTTCCAGGACACTGAAGCTTTCTTT. As protein: CASSFQDTEAFF.

The chain couples TRBV7-6 to TRBJ1-4; 8 bases align to TRBD1. Germline lookup yields CDR1 SGHVS and CDR2 FNYEAQ. This CDR3 region has 15 residues. The junction had 2 bases not matched to a gene; V was cut back by 0 bases and J by 5 bases. CDR3 sequence: CASSLAGQENEKLFF. The CDR3 DNA sequence: TGTGCCAGCAGCTTAGCGGGACAGGAGAATGAAAAACTGTTTTTT. Looking up the rest from reference TRBV7-6 and TRBJ1-4 gives the full variable domain: GAGVSQSPRYKVTKRGQDVALRCDPISGHVSLYWYRQALGQGPEFLTYFNYEAQQDKSGLPNDRFSAERPEGSISTLTIQRTEQRDSAMYRCASSLAGQENEKLFFGSGTQLSVL.

V is TRBV7-3 and J is TRBJ1-2; D gene unclear. The CDR3 totals 13 residues. Per the germline V gene, CDR1 is SGHTA and CDR2 is FQGTGA. V shed 1 base and J shed 5 bases, with 8 bases lying between them. CDR3 amino acids: CASSLRSQYGYTF. The CDR3 nucleotides are TGTGCCAGCAGCTTAAGATCTCAGTATGGCTACACCTTC. Looking up the rest from reference TRBV7-3 and TRBJ1-2 gives the full variable domain: GAGVSQTPSNKVTEKGKYVELRCDPISGHTALYWYRQSLGQGPEFLIYFQGTGAADDSGLPNDRFFAVRPEGSVSTLKIQRTERGDSAVYLCASSLRSQYGYTFGSGTRLTVV.

J is TRBJ2-7 and V is TRBV7-8; 8 positions agree with TRBD1. The CDR3 is 15 residues long. Trimming removed 1 base from V and 1 base from J; junction bases left unmatched: 3. Germline values: CDR1 SGHVS, CDR2 FQNEAQ. The CDR3 loop reads CASSLGGTGSYEQYF. The CDR3 coding sequence is TGTGCCAGCAGCTTAGGCGGGACAGGTTCCTACGAGCAGTACTTC. The full variable domain, rest sourced from reference TRBV7-8 and TRBJ2-7, is GAGVSQSPRYKVAKRGQDVALRCDPISGHVSLFWYQQALGQGPEFLTYFQNEAQLDKSGLPSDRFFAERPEGSVSTLKIQRTQQEDSAVYLCASSLGGTGSYEQYFGPGTRLTVT.

The genes are TRBV7-9 and TRBJ2-4; 15 positions agree with TRBD2. V dropped 5 bases and J dropped 7; count of bases not matched to a gene: 6. CDR1 SEHNR and CDR2 FQNEAQ come from the germline V gene (reference sequence). The CDR3 has 16 amino acids. DNA for the CDR3: TGTGCCAGCAGCCCTCGGGGGACTAGCGGGAGGAACATTCAGTACTTC. Translating it yields CASSPRGTSGRNIQYF.

The V gene is TRBV18, the J gene TRBJ1-1, with TRBD1 matching 8 bases. CDR1 is KGHSH and CDR2 is LQKENI in the germline V gene. The CDR3 sequence is 14 residues long. V gave up 4 bases and J gave up 3 bases; unmatched junction bases: 4. The CDR3 DNA sequence: TGTGCCAGCTCACTCAGGGGGCGGTACACTGAAGCTTTCTTT. Residues: CASSLRGRYTEAFF.

This chain connects TRBV30 to TRBJ2-2; 9 bases align to TRBD2. Unmatched junction bases numbered 2, after V lost 5 bases and J lost 1 base. The CDR3 totals 14 residues. CDR1 and CDR2 (germline): GTSNPN, SVGIG (reference sequence). CDR3 sequence (DNA): TGTGCCTGGTTACTAGCGGGGAACACCGGGGAGCTGTTTTTT. This translates into CAWLLAGNTGELFF.

The chain uses TRBV11-2 and TRBJ2-1; 13 bases are a match to TRBD2. This CDR3 region has 17 residues. Trimming at V came to 6 bases and at J to 4 bases, leaving 9 bases not matched to a gene. Germline lookup yields CDR1 SGHAT and CDR2 FQNNGV. CDR3 sequence (DNA): TGTGCCAGCAGGGGAAGGACTAGCGGGGGAGCTTACAATGAGCAGTTCTTC. It encodes CASRGRTSGGAYNEQFF.

CDR3 coding DNA: TGTGCCAGCAGCTTAGAGGGGCTCACTGAAGCTTTCTTT. It is translated as CASSLEGLTEAFF. The chain combines TRBV7-9 with TRBJ1-1, with TRBD1 as a possible D gene (5 bases). Germline V gene data show CDR1 as SEHNR and CDR2 as FQNEAQ (reference sequence). Trimming took off 1 base at V and 4 bases at J, with 7 bases between the two ends. This CDR3 contains 13 residues.